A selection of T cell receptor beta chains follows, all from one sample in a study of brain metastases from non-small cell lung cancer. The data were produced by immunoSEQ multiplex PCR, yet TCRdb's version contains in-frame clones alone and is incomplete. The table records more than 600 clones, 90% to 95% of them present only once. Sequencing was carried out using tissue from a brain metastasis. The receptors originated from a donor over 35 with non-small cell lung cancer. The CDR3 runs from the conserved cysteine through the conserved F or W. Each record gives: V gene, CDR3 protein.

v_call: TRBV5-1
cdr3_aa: CASSLFGGTDTQYF

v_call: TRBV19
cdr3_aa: CASSMGGLNTEAFF

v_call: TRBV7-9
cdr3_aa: CASSPPTSPREFF

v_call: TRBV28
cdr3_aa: CASSTRLDRVRGHTEAFF

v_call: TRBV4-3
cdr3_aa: CASSQDQTRAAASTDTQYF

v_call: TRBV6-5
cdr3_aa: CASSSGNTEAFF

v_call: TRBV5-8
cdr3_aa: CASSHRDPRANEQFF

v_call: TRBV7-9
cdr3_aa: CASSTPGQGAHYGYTF

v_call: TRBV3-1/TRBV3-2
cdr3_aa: CASSQVKGAGYGYTF

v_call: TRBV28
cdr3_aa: CASSLGTGFGQPQHF

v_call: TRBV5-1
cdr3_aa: CASSLAGDSTYEQYF

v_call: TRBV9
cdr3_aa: CASSVGGRSTEKLFF

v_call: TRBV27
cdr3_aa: CARSGGNTGELFF

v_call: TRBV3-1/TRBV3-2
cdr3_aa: CASSFRNLWHHQPQHF

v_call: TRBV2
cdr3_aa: CASSDFLRGMETQYF

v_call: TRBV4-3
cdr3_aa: CANSQDGTGAGELFF

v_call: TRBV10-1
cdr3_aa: CASSPSGRGEQYF

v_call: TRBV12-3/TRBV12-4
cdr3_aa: CASSPTGNTEAFF

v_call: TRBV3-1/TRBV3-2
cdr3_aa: CASSPGQWNTEAFF

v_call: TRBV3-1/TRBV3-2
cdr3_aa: CASSIGRPLQRKNIQYF

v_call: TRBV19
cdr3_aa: CASSNQRDGSYEQYF

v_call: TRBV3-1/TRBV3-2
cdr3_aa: CASSQPKVAEQYF

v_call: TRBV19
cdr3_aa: CASSTSGRNNEQFF

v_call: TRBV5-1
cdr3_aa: CASKREQGSYEQYF

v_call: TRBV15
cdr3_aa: CATSREIRGQETQYF

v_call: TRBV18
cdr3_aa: CASSPAILAGEQYF

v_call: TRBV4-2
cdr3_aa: CASSPKEAQETQYF

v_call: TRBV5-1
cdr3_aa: CASSPAGTGASGEKLFF

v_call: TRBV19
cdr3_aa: CASSGGAGELFF